This T cell receptor beta chain was observed in a study of cytomegalovirus exposure and HLA in healthy donors (TCRdb year 2017). Regarding the complete study: According to an earlier analysis of 587 of the donors, roughly 180 million T cells yielded 117 million unique TCR beta sequences and approximately 300 Gb of sequence data. In a later analysis, previously published TCR beta repertoires from 500 to 750 donors were re-analyzed and high-resolution HLA genotyping was added so that TCR occurrence patterns could be studied. To predict cytomegalovirus infection status, the study brought together high-throughput TCR immunosequencing, statistical association of individual TCRs with disease status, and machine learning. About 300 gigabases of sequencing data and approximately 93 million unique TCR sequences were included in an early release covering 550 to 650 HLA-typed donors. Rather than using new phenotypic data, the later analysis identified candidate immune exposures from TCR beta sequences and from how often those sequences occurred across donors. Both class I and class II loci were covered by HLA typing, at four-digit resolution. All discovery cohort repertoires had been generated using a single sequencing platform. Across 398 genotyped donors of the cohort, an average of roughly 230,000 unique TCR beta nucleotide sequences per donor were sequenced, and roughly 20% of those sequences were non-productive. The study was designed to test whether signatures of past pathogen exposure could be identified by cataloging public T cell receptors. The number of typed donors differed by locus: roughly 629-630 for A, B, C, DRB1 and DQB1; about 520 for DQA1; around 610 for DPA1; and some 470 for DPB1. Genome-wide SNP genotypes for about 65% of the roughly 670 donors were used in a later genetic analysis, which treated that subset as a discovery cohort. In an earlier analysis of roughly 580 of the donors, high-throughput TCR beta sequencing was used to judge whether each TCR beta V gene segment behaved as functional or pseudogenic. In addition to the first cohort of 500 to 850 subjects, a separate validation cohort of around 110 different subjects was used. Roughly five DR-DQ haplotypes were handled as single units for association and clustering, since linkage in the cohort was strong. Of the roughly 400 genotyped donors, approximately 83% fell in the genetic ancestry cluster associated with self-reported Caucasian donors. Alongside the repertoire data, information on donor age, sex, ethnicity and CMV serostatus was compiled. The T cell repertoires of around 730 subjects were profiled by immunosequencing and related to cytomegalovirus serostatus. Points the paper makes about the study in general: When HLA alleles, especially DR and DQ, strongly co-occurred, TCR associations were difficult to assign to individual alleles. In a later analysis, several top co-occurrence clusters were reported to appear linked to parvovirus B19, influenza, CMV and Epstein-Barr virus. Correlated functional status among segregating V segments might be attributable to linkage disequilibrium, but an unknown experimental factor could not be ruled out. The cohort was sequenced for TCR beta chains only, and without alpha or paired-chain data the features that could be detected were limited. In vitro tests confirmed that a few of the cytomegalovirus-associated TCR beta chains recognize cytomegalovirus antigens. The classifier was reported to diagnose cytomegalovirus status with high specificity and sensitivity in both the original and validation cohorts. The presence/absence analyses assumed that sequencing depth was roughly uniform across donors, and that assumption may not be true. A cluster of highly shared sequence variants was judged likely to be a technical artifact of the sequencing pipeline. A later genetic analysis reported fewer N-insertions in productive TCRs among donors in an Asian-associated ancestry cluster than the roughly 640-donor mean. Some IMGT-functional V segments, including TRBV6-2 and TRBV6-3, could not be distinguished by the 87-base-pair reads and were therefore excluded. According to a later analysis, TCR association rates differed among HLA loci, with DRB1 alleles showing the most associated TCRs and HLA-C alleles showing the fewest. The earlier analysis of almost 600 of the donors excluded roughly 17 rarely observed V segments, including chromosome 9 orphons, because counts were too low. Across donors, most TCR sequences were observed very rarely, whereas some public TCRs were present in many individuals. Compared with equally common non-associated chains, HLA-associated TCR beta chains in a later analysis were more clonally expanded and had lower generation probabilities. It was suggested by the authors that the approach could potentially be generalized to other disease states and immunological phenotypes. HLA typing was unavailable for some donors at each locus, so association tests used only the typed subset. A further reported finding was that TCR beta sequences accurately predicted the HLA-A and HLA-B alleles for most subjects in the first cohort. Broadly in line with IMGT annotations, most TCR beta V segments showed up in productive rearrangements about 87% or about 30% of the time in an earlier analysis of a few hundred of the donors. At a false discovery rate of 0.05, a later analysis linked around 15,000 TCR beta sequences to specific HLA alleles. V-gene and J-gene trimming of TCR beta chains was associated with a missense DCLRE1C variant in a later genetic analysis, and the association was replicated in an independent cohort. According to a later analysis, most CMV-associated TCR beta chains appeared to be HLA-restricted, and the HLA associations seemed to be driven largely by CMV exposure. The study listed 150 to 200 TCR beta chains as associated with cytomegalovirus. For the cohort, immune exposure information was limited to CMV serostatus.

Turning to this clone: Its antigen target is currently unknown. It has no much larger one-base neighbor in the sample; base qualities were not kept.

Reading from cysteine to phenylalanine, the CDR3 counts 16 amino acids. The sequence is cut down to CDR3 DNA, 48 bases in frame from base 1. V drops 5 bases and J drops 1 base, leaving 17 bases in between. Sequences MDHEN (CDR1) and SYDVKM (CDR2) are obtained from the germline V gene. The cohort was made up of 500 to 850 healthy bone marrow donors. At the time of sampling, all cohort members were nominally healthy, though unrecorded immune exposures were likely present. The donor tested CMV seronegative, placing the donor among the 300 to 400 seronegative members of the cohort. A peripheral blood sample was provided by each donor, and peripheral blood mononuclear cells were used for TCR beta sequencing. Genomic DNA extraction from the blood cell samples was performed with the Qiagen DNeasy Blood Extraction Kit. Libraries were prepared through the immunoSEQ multiplex PCR assay. A mixture of 60 forward primers for TCR Vbeta segments and 13 reverse primers for TCR Jbeta segments was used in the multiplex PCR. A multiplex PCR assay on genomic DNA amplified the CDR3 region of rearranged TCR beta genes. Amplified TCR beta libraries were sequenced as 87-base-pair reads on the Illumina HiSeq System. Concerning the study's data processing: A later analysis tallied around 82 million unique TCR beta chains across the 700 or so repertoires, and about 10 million of those chains were shared by two or more donors. A nearest-neighbor algorithm error-corrected the raw reads and collapsed the reads into unique sequences, merging closely related sequences to remove PCR and sequencing errors. CDR3 sequences were aligned to IMGT reference sequences to assign V, D and J gene segments. For a sequence to be retained, at least a six-nucleotide match to both a V gene segment and a J gene segment was required. Rearrangements were called productive when the CDR3 lacked stop codons and stayed in frame with V and J; all others were non-productive. Following IMGT convention, CDR3 was defined as the stretch from the second conserved V-encoded cysteine to the conserved J-encoded phenylalanine. In an earlier analysis of approximately 500 of the donors, sequences lacking an unambiguous match to a single V gene segment were excluded. In an earlier analysis of approximately 500 of the donors, a V segment was called functional when productive rearrangements were above 56.7%, and segregating when the standard deviation between donors exceeded 5%. A statistical classification framework was built to diagnose cytomegalovirus status from the catalog of TCR beta chain sequences. In a later analysis, V and J genes were assigned by comparing TCR nucleotide sequences against IMGT/GENE-DB human TR gene sequences. A later analysis assigned CDR3 sequences and most-parsimonious VDJ recombination scenarios with the TCRdist pipeline. A later analysis defined each TCR beta chain by its CDR3 amino acid sequence plus V-gene family, and excluded reads lacking a unique V-gene family. In a later analysis, fewer than 650 highly shared, low-generation-probability nucleotide sequences were removed to address suspected cross-contamination and a sequencing artifact. In a later analysis, a clonal expansion index was calculated for each public chain from normalized within-repertoire ranks of inferred template counts. Generation probabilities in a later analysis came from a VDJ recombination model fitted to out-of-frame rearrangements, and those results were checked against IGoR. A later analysis scored TCR-TCR, TCR-HLA and TCR-CMV co-occurrence with hypergeometric tests, applying a repertoire-size bias correction to TCR pairs. False discovery rates were estimated in a later analysis by permuting HLA or CMV assignments 20 times. A later analysis grouped co-occurring TCRs with DBSCAN, adding TCRdist sequence similarity when clustering within HLA-allele-positive subsets. Co-occurrence clustering excluded repertoires with fewer than 30,000 or more than 120,000 public chains, plus five with anomalous nucleotide sharing. Imported from immuneACCESS, the table was reduced by TCRdb to in-frame sequences with V and J called. These copies leave out some clones; in studies compared against another copy, an unresolved V gene accounts for under half, and the cause of the remainder is not known. The D gene and trimming were derived from the DNA, and the V and J assignments and clone size from that table. The sample table records about 120,000 clones; 65% to 85% of these occur just once. The ten largest make up 0.2% to 0.25% of the sample.

The receptor chain draws on TRBV28 and TRBJ1-1, with the D gene too uncertain to name. Sequenced input: PBMCs. This TCR derives from a man aged 50-59 years in good health and CMV-seronegative. This receptor has the CDR3 CASSRTSFRGNTEAFF. The sequence in DNA is TGTGCCAGCAGTAGAACATCGTTCCGCGGGAACACTGAAGCTTTCTTT.